The rows below give T cell receptor beta chains drawn from one sample of a study of human T cells and chemical hapten exposure. TCRdb re-derived calls from the RACE reads in MiXCR, one entry per CDR3 protein. The sample includes tens of thousands of distinct CDR3 sequences, roughly 15% seen only once; the top ten take roughly 4.6%. The material sequenced was whole blood, taken in connection with sensitization to the hapten diphenylcyclopropenone (DPC). These receptors originate from a woman between 50 and 59 years old with alopecia areata. Some clones in this sample may be carry-over from other donors' samples. Each CDR3 is given with its conserved first and last residue. D genes are given only for firm matches. Clone size is shown for a subset of rows, as once, few, many or a class of expanded clone.

TRBV4-2	-	-	TRBJ2-2	CASSQDMNRANTGELFF	TGTGCCAGCAGCCAAGACATGAACCGCGCGAACACCGGGGAGCTGTTTTTT
TRBV28	-	once	TRBJ1-1	CASSLLQKATEAFF	TGTGCCAGCAGTTTACTCCAGAAGGCGACTGAAGCTTTCTTT
TRBV14	TRBD1	few	TRBJ1-1	CASSRQTGSTEAFF	TGTGCCAGCAGCCGCCAGACAGGGAGCACTGAAGCTTTCTTT
TRBV18	-	many	TRBJ2-7	CASSPPRVAYEQYF	TGTGCCAGCTCACCTCCCAGAGTGGCCTACGAGCAGTACTTC
TRBV11-1	-	-	TRBJ2-4	CASSQARRDIQYF	TGTGCCAGCAGCCAGGCCCGTAGGGACATTCAGTACTTC
TRBV6-2/TRBV6-3	-	-	TRBJ2-7	CASMGEGTPSYEQYF	TGTGCCAGCATGGGCGAAGGCACTCCCTCCTACGAGCAGTACTTC
TRBV28	-	few	TRBJ2-7	CASSPLDSYEQYF	TGTGCCAGCAGTCCCCTAGACTCCTACGAGCAGTACTTC
TRBV5-4	TRBD2	many	TRBJ2-7	CASSRTSGNEQYF	TGTGCCAGCAGCCGGACTAGCGGGAACGAGCAGTACTTC
TRBV20-1	TRBD1	-	TRBJ1-2	CSAKGGTGRSGYGYTF	TGCAGTGCTAAAGGGGGGACAGGGAGGTCGGGCTACGGCTACACCTTC
TRBV27	-	-	TRBJ2-2	CASGYRNTGELFF	TGTGCCAGCGGTTACAGGAACACCGGGGAGCTGTTTTTT
TRBV11-2	TRBD1	-	TRBJ2-7	CASSPGTAIYEQYF	TGTGCCAGCAGCCCCGGGACAGCAATCTACGAGCAGTACTTC
TRBV18	-	few	TRBJ2-5	CASSPTGVETQYF	TGTGCCAGCTCACCTACCGGGGTAGAGACCCAGTACTTC
TRBV18	-	few	TRBJ1-2	CASSPLMEGSYGYTF	TGTGCCAGCTCGCCATTGATGGAGGGAAGCTATGGCTACACCTTC
TRBV11-2	-	few	TRBJ2-3	CASSLDPLADTQYF	TGTGCCAGCAGCTTAGATCCACTCGCAGATACGCAGTATTTT
TRBV27	TRBD1	-	TRBJ1-2	CASSSQGRNGYTF	TGTGCCAGCAGTTCACAGGGGAGGAATGGCTACACCTTC
TRBV5-6	-	-	TRBJ2-7	CASSANQGANEQYF	TGTGCCAGCAGCGCGAATCAGGGAGCCAACGAGCAGTACTTC
TRBV7-6	-	-	TRBJ2-1	CASSLGTSNADEQFF	TGTGCCAGCAGCTTAGGGACGAGTAACGCGGATGAGCAGTTCTTC
TRBV29-1	TRBD1	many	TRBJ1-5	CSVGPQGGQPQHF	TGCAGCGTTGGCCCACAGGGGGGACAGCCCCAGCATTTT
TRBV3-1	-	-	TRBJ2-1	CASSPTRREQFF	TGTGCCAGCAGCCCTACCCGGCGTGAGCAGTTCTTC
TRBV18	TRBD2	-	TRBJ2-1	CASSPERLAGTNNEQFF	TGTGCCAGCTCTCCGGAGAGACTAGCGGGAACCAACAATGAGCAGTTCTTC
TRBV9	-	-	TRBJ2-5	CASSVVDLETQYF	TGTGCCAGCAGCGTAGTGGACCTAGAGACCCAGTACTTC
TRBV7-9	TRBD2	many	TRBJ2-5	CASSLPPRLAGGSETQYF	TGTGCCAGCAGCTTACCCCCGCGACTAGCGGGAGGTTCGGAGACCCAGTACTTC
TRBV30	TRBD1	-	TRBJ2-7	CAWSAGTGNYEQYF	TGTGCCTGGAGTGCCGGGACAGGGAACTACGAGCAGTACTTC